Listed below are T cell receptor beta chains from one sample, sequenced in a study of cytomegalovirus exposure and HLA in healthy donors. Clones were read by immunoSEQ multiplex PCR, and TCRdb kept only the in-frame ones, dropping some. The sample has 150,000 to 200,000 clones; more than 65% are singletons. The sample was PBMCs. The source is a woman aged 30 to 39 in good health and CMV-seropositive. Both conserved end residues are part of each CDR3. A D gene is named only where the DNA matches it firmly. Size is stated for part of the rows, as once, few or many counts, or as a class when the clone is expanded.

j_call | v_call | d_call | cdr3_length | clone_size | cdr3_aa | cdr3_nt
TRBJ2-7 | TRBV28 | TRBD2 | 12 | once | CASSSRGGEQYF | TGTGCCAGCAGCTCGCGGGGGGGGGAGCAGTACTTC
TRBJ2-2 | TRBV7-9 | . | 13 | . | CASSSNVRGVLFF | TGTGCCAGCAGCTCCAATGTTAGGGGTGTACTGTTTTTT
TRBJ1-2 | TRBV7-8 | TRBD1 | 14 | . | CASSPGTVYYGYTF | TGTGCCAGCAGCCCCGGGACAGTTTACTATGGCTACACCTTC
TRBJ1-2 | TRBV28 | TRBD1 | 13 | . | CAIVRQGNYGYTF | TGTGCCATCGTAAGACAGGGGAACTATGGCTACACCTTC
TRBJ2-7 | TRBV7-2 | . | 14 | . | CASSLQGFTSEQYF | TGTGCCAGCAGCTTACAGGGATTCACGAGCGAGCAGTACTTC
TRBJ1-4 | TRBV27 | . | 14 | once | CASSLGGREEKLFF | TGTGCCAGCAGTTTAGGAGGTCGCGAGGAAAAACTGTTTTTT
TRBJ1-2 | TRBV5-6 | . | 16 | . | CASRERAGLFIYGYTF | TGTGCCAGCAGGGAGAGGGCGGGGCTCTTTATTTATGGCTACACCTTC
TRBJ1-2 | TRBV30 | TRBD1 | 12 | . | CAWSAGGYGYTF | TGTGCCTGGAGTGCAGGGGGCTATGGCTACACCTTC
TRBJ2-3 | TRBV5-6 | . | 14 | . | CASSFGRGTDTQYF | TGTGCCAGCAGCTTTGGCAGGGGCACAGATACGCAGTATTTT
TRBJ2-5 | TRBV5-5 | TRBD2 | 16 | . | CASSLTSGGLQETQYF | TGTGCCAGCAGCCTAACTAGCGGGGGGCTTCAAGAGACCCAGTACTTC
TRBJ2-1 | TRBV19 | TRBD2 | 15 | once | CASRKRSGAHNEQFF | TGTGCCAGTAGAAAGAGAAGCGGGGCCCACAATGAGCAGTTCTTC
TRBJ2-2 | TRBV18 | . | 16 | few | CASSPPGHRGNGELFF | TGTGCCAGCTCACCACCGGGACACCGAGGGAACGGGGAGCTGTTTTTT
TRBJ2-1 | TRBV6-6 | . | 14 | . | CASSQTGGHNEQFF | TGTGCCAGCAGCCAAACCGGGGGGCACAATGAGCAGTTCTTC
TRBJ1-2 | TRBV14 | TRBD1 | 15 | . | CASSHDRDRSSGYTF | TGTGCCAGCAGCCATGACCGGGACAGGTCGTCCGGCTACACCTTC
TRBJ2-2 | TRBV2 | . | 13 | . | CATGTANTGELFF | TGTGCCACCGGGACTGCCAACACCGGGGAGCTGTTTTTT
TRBJ1-3 | TRBV30 | TRBD1 | 14 | . | CARRDRGSGNTIYF | TGTGCCCGCCGGGACAGGGGGTCTGGAAACACCATATATTTT
TRBJ2-1 | TRBV7-2 | TRBD1 | 12 | . | CASSLAGGWQFF | TGTGCCAGCAGCTTAGCAGGGGGCTGGCAGTTCTTC
TRBJ2-3 | TRBV5-1 | . | 15 | . | CASRRGGAGTDTQYF | TGCGCCAGCCGGAGGGGCGGGGCCGGCACAGATACGCAGTATTTT
TRBJ2-2 | TRBV5-4 | . | 13 | . | CASRPGVSGELFF | TGTGCCAGCAGGCCCGGGGTGAGCGGGGAGCTGTTTTTT
TRBJ1-3 | TRBV2 | . | 16 | . | CATFSPQGASGNTIYF | TGTGCCACCTTCTCCCCCCAGGGTGCCTCTGGAAACACCATATATTTT
TRBJ1-1 | TRBV9 | . | 16 | . | CASSKLGSGLNTEAFF | TGTGCCAGCAGCAAGCTGGGGTCGGGGTTGAACACTGAAGCTTTCTTT
TRBJ2-1 | TRBV28 | . | 13 | . | CASRPAGDNEQFF | TGTGCCAGCAGGCCTGCAGGGGATAATGAGCAGTTCTTC
TRBJ2-7 | TRBV5-5 | . | 12 | . | CASSLSAYEQYF | TGTGCCAGCAGCTTGTCCGCCTACGAGCAGTACTTC
TRBJ2-5 | TRBV9 | TRBD2 | 15 | . | CASSVSGGGQETQYF | TGTGCCAGCAGCGTAAGCGGGGGGGGCCAAGAGACCCAGTACTTC
TRBJ2-3 | TRBV5-5 | TRBD1 | 15 | . | CASRTGQGGVDTQYF | TGTGCCAGCAGGACAGGACAGGGGGGGGTAGATACGCAGTATTTT
TRBJ2-3 | TRBV5-1 | TRBD1 | 17 | few | CASSLDPGQGVTDTQYF | TGCGCCAGCAGCTTGGACCCGGGACAGGGGGTTACAGATACGCAGTATTTT
TRBJ2-5 | TRBV11-2 | . | 15 | . | CASSHITRGPETQYF | TGTGCCAGCAGCCACATAACGAGAGGGCCTGAGACCCAGTACTTC
TRBJ2-1 | TRBV5-1 | TRBD1 | 14 | once | CASSRDSLYNEQFF | TGCGCCAGCAGCCGGGACAGCCTGTACAATGAGCAGTTCTTC
TRBJ2-1 | TRBV2 | . | 15 | . | CAAPSVRARVNEQFF | TGTGCCGCTCCCTCGGTCAGGGCCCGGGTGAATGAGCAGTTCTTC
TRBJ2-5 | TRBV20-1 | . | 10 | . | CSASVETQYF | TGCAGTGCCAGCGTGGAGACCCAGTACTTC
TRBJ1-5 | TRBV19 | TRBD1 | 16 | . | CASSIIGQGDRQPQHF | TGTGCCAGTAGTATAATAGGACAGGGGGATCGGCAGCCCCAGCATTTT
TRBJ2-7 | TRBV5-1 | . | 14 | . | CASRYRTDSYEQYF | TGCGCCAGCCGATACCGGACAGATTCCTACGAGCAGTACTTC
TRBJ2-7 | TRBV4-2 | . | 15 | . | CASSQDWAASYEQYF | TGTGCCAGCAGCCAAGATTGGGCAGCCTCCTACGAGCAGTACTTC
TRBJ2-1 | TRBV6-5 | TRBD2 | 16 | . | CASSSTGGVAYNEQFF | TGTGCCAGCAGTTCCACCGGGGGGGTAGCCTACAATGAGCAGTTCTTC
TRBJ2-7 | TRBV7-8 | TRBD2 | 17 | . | CASSSGGLAGSSYEQYF | TGTGCCAGCAGCTCCGGGGGTCTAGCGGGGAGCTCCTACGAGCAGTACTTC
TRBJ2-7 | TRBV5-5 | TRBD1 | 15 | . | CASSRRDRPRWEQYF | TGTGCCAGCAGCCGTAGGGACAGACCTAGGTGGGAGCAGTACTTC
TRBJ1-2 | TRBV28 | . | 13 | . | CASWGTRGYGYTF | TGTGCCAGCTGGGGGACCCGGGGGTATGGCTACACCTTC
TRBJ2-2 | TRBV5-1 | TRBD1 | 15 | . | CASSPGQGNTGELFF | TGCGCCAGCAGCCCGGGACAGGGTAACACCGGGGAGCTGTTTTTT
TRBJ1-2 | TRBV18 | . | 15 | . | CASSQSRQGKDGYTF | TGTGCCAGCTCACAATCCCGCCAGGGGAAAGATGGCTACACCTTC
TRBJ1-5 | TRBV28 | TRBD1 | 16 | . | CASSLEMTGLNQPQHF | TGTGCCAGCAGTCTAGAGATGACAGGGTTGAATCAGCCCCAGCATTTT
TRBJ2-2 | TRBV7-9 | TRBD1 | 16 | . | CASSHPRDRATGELFF | TGTGCCAGCAGCCACCCTCGAGACAGGGCCACCGGGGAGCTGTTTTTT
TRBJ2-2 | TRBV6-5 | TRBD2 | 14 | . | CASEAGLNTGELFF | TGTGCCAGCGAAGCGGGGCTTAACACCGGGGAGCTGTTTTTT
TRBJ2-3 | TRBV9 | . | 13 | few | CASSVGSPDTQYF | TGTGCCAGCAGCGTAGGGAGTCCAGATACGCAGTATTTT
TRBJ2-7 | TRBV6-1 | . | 15 | . | CASSELAGVSYEQYF | TGTGCCAGCAGTGAATTGGCAGGGGTGAGCTACGAGCAGTACTTC
TRBJ2-1 | TRBV10-2 | TRBD2 | 15 | . | CASSAGGPSYNEQFF | TGCGCCAGCAGCGCGGGGGGGCCATCCTACAATGAGCAGTTCTTC
TRBJ2-7 | TRBV5-6 | . | 10 | . | CASSSSEQYF | TGTGCCAGCAGCTCGTCCGAGCAGTACTTC
TRBJ2-3 | TRBV7-9 | TRBD1 | 16 | . | CASSYRGPYRADTQYF | TGTGCCAGCAGCTACAGGGGGCCCTATAGGGCAGATACGCAGTATTTT
TRBJ1-1 | TRBV11-2 | TRBD1 | 15 | . | CASSARQGSNTEAFF | TGTGCCAGCAGCGCCCGACAGGGGTCAAACACTGAAGCTTTCTTT
TRBJ1-1 | TRBV9 | . | 14 | few | CASSAGLLNTEAFF | TGTGCCAGCAGCGCAGGGCTACTGAACACTGAAGCTTTCTTT
TRBJ2-7 | TRBV19 | . | 16 | . | CASSIGGGIRSYEQYF | TGTGCCAGTAGTATAGGCGGAGGGATTAGGTCCTACGAGCAGTACTTC
TRBJ1-4 | TRBV7-8 | . | 17 | . | CASSSRWAGVTNEKLFF | TGTGCCAGCAGCTCCCGCTGGGCTGGTGTAACTAATGAAAAACTGTTTTTT
TRBJ1-2 | TRBV4-2 | . | 17 | . | CASSQDLLAAGVLGYTF | TGTGCCAGCAGCCAAGATTTGTTGGCGGCGGGGGTTCTTGGCTACACCTTC